This entry features one T cell receptor (beta chain) sequence. Its antigen remains unidentified. The data originate from a study of cytomegalovirus exposure and HLA in healthy donors. Findings of the study overall: A likely sequencing artifact accounted for one observed cluster of highly shared sequence variants.

The PCR had 60 Vbeta and 13 Jbeta primers. TCRdb's copy holds only in-frame clones and misses some; the assay was immunoSEQ multiplex PCR. This table holds about 120,000 clones, 75% to 90% found once. This CDR3 spans 12 amino acids. Trimming took off 2 bases at V and 4 bases at J, with 5 bases between the two ends. Germline CDR1 and CDR2: SGDLS and YYNGEE. Sequenced material: PBMCs. The receptor was isolated from a man aged 25-40 years in good health and CMV-seronegative. The V and J genes are TRBV9 and TRBJ2-3; D gene ambiguous. The CDR3 DNA reads as TGTGCCAGCAGCGTGAGTGCAGATACGCAGTATTTT. Its protein product is CASSVSADTQYF.